The clone carrying this TCR beta chain was found many times. CDR3 length: 14 residues. Stated treatment: randomized to nivolumab then ipilimumab (arm A) or the reverse (arm B). Some clones are missing from TCRdb's copy, which holds only in-frame ones; the method was immunoSEQ multiplex PCR. In the table there are roughly 2,200 clones, 16% of which are singletons. This record comes from a study of sequential checkpoint blockade in melanoma. As for the study in general: After both sequences, patients received maintenance nivolumab. TCRβ was sequenced from DNA of 90 or so pretreatment tumors. Roughly 20 patients had tumor biopsies before treatment and at week 13.

The receptor's source is a human donor with melanoma. The V gene is TRBV12-2, the J gene TRBJ2-5; the DNA was not used to check the table's D call, TRBD2. TRBV12-2 is a known pseudogene. The sample here was tumor tissue (inferred from file names), taken from a patient given nivolumab and ipilimumab in sequence. The CDR3 protein is CAGSSGGPEETQYF. The CDR3 nucleotides are TGTGCCGGATCTAGCGGGGGGCCTGAAGAGACCCAGTACTTC.